A selection of T cell receptor beta chains follows, all from one sample in a study of blood T cell repertoires in COVID-19. Profiling relied on immunoSEQ multiplex PCR, and the TCRdb table lists in-frame clones only, not all of them. The sample lists approximately 330,000 clones, around 87% occurring once. Sample: peripheral blood. All receptors come from a woman aged 45-65 years with active or convalescent COVID-19. CDR3s include the opening cysteine and the closing phenylalanine or tryptophan. The D gene is left open where the match is weak. The size field is filled for only some rows; it gives once, few, many or a size class.

j_gene	abundance	d_gene	v_gene	CDR3nt	CDR3aa
TRBJ2-7	.	TRBD2	TRBV2	TGTGCCAGCAGCCTAGGTCCCGCGGGAGGAGAGCAGTACTTC	CASSLGPAGGEQYF
TRBJ2-2	.	.	TRBV5-1	TGCGCCAGCAGCTTGTCGAGGTCGTGGAACACCGGGGAGCTGTTTTTT	CASSLSRSWNTGELFF
TRBJ1-5	.	.	TRBV12-3/TRBV12-4	TGTGCCAGCAGTTTAGGGGAGGGACAGCCCCAGCATTTT	CASSLGEGQPQHF
TRBJ1-3	.	.	TRBV28	TGTGCCAGCAGTTTAGGAGGTGCGTCCTCTGGAAACACCATATATTTT	CASSLGGASSGNTIYF
TRBJ1-2	.	TRBD1	TRBV28	TGTGCCAGCAGTTTGGGGGTGACAGGGCGCGGCTACACCTTC	CASSLGVTGRGYTF
TRBJ2-1	.	TRBD2	TRBV3-1/TRBV3-2	TGTGCCAGCAGCCAAACTAGCGGGAGAAATGAGCAGTTCTTC	CASSQTSGRNEQFF
TRBJ1-5	few	.	TRBV18	TGTGCCAGCTCATCCCAGGGTCATAGCAATCAGCCCCAGCATTTT	CASSSQGHSNQPQHF
TRBJ2-7	.	TRBD1	TRBV15	TGTGCCACCAGCAGAGGTGGGACAGGGTCCAACGAGCAGTACTTC	CATSRGGTGSNEQYF
TRBJ2-1	.	.	TRBV10-1	TGCGCCAGCAGTCGGGTTGGAGGAGGGCGGCCCGAAGAGCAGTTCTTC	CASSRVGGGRPEEQFF
TRBJ2-6	.	.	TRBV7-6	TGTGCCAGCAGTAGGGGGGGGTCTGGGGCCAACGTCCTGACTTTC	CASSRGGSGANVLTF
TRBJ1-5	.	TRBD1	TRBV18	TGTGCCAGCTCACCAGGGGTGAGACAGGGGTTGGGGGGCGCGAGCAATCAGCCCCAGCATTTT	CASSPGVRQGLGGASNQPQHF
TRBJ2-7	.	TRBD1	TRBV12-3/TRBV12-4	TGTGCCAGCAGCACCCAGGGGGCGTCCGAGCAGTACTTC	CASSTQGASEQYF
TRBJ2-7	.	.	TRBV7-8	TGTGCCAGCAGCATGACCAGGGAAGAGCAGTACTTC	CASSMTREEQYF
TRBJ2-7	.	.	TRBV3-1/TRBV3-2	TGTGCCAGCAGCCAAGCGGGGGTCGAGCAGTACTTC	CASSQAGVEQYF
TRBJ1-2	.	.	TRBV30	TGTGCCTGGAGTGTAGCGGAGAACTATGGCTACACCTTC	CAWSVAENYGYTF
TRBJ2-3	.	.	TRBV30	TGTGCCTGGAGTTTTCAGACAGATACGCAGTATTTT	CAWSFQTDTQYF
TRBJ2-1	few	TRBD2	TRBV9	TGTGCCAGCAGCGCCCCACGGGGGGGCCTCAATGAGCAGTTCTTC	CASSAPRGGLNEQFF
TRBJ1-1	once	TRBD1	TRBV18	TGTGCCAGCTCACCTCCTTCGGGGACAGGGGTAGGTGGTACTGAAGCTTTCTTT	CASSPPSGTGVGGTEAFF
TRBJ1-1	.	.	TRBV18	TGTGCCAGCTCAAACAGCACACTTGAAGCTTTCTTT	CASSNSTLEAFF
TRBJ2-3	.	.	TRBV6-2/TRBV6-3	TGTGCCAGCAGTTTCGGAGGGACTGACACAGATACGCAGTATTTT	CASSFGGTDTDTQYF
TRBJ1-1	.	TRBD1	TRBV27	TGTGCCAGCAGTGTACAGGGGCCGGCTGAAGCTTTCTTT	CASSVQGPAEAFF
TRBJ2-4	.	TRBD2	TRBV3-1/TRBV3-2	TGTGCCAGCAAACCAGGGACTAGCGGGAGGGACATTCAGTACTTC	CASKPGTSGRDIQYF
TRBJ1-2	once	.	TRBV28	TGTGCCAGCACCTCGGGGGGTCCCCCTAGGGACTATGGCTACACCTTC	CASTSGGPPRDYGYTF
TRBJ2-7	.	TRBD1	TRBV7-9	TGTGCCAGCAGCTTAAAGGGACAGGGGGCATACGAGCAGTACTTC	CASSLKGQGAYEQYF
TRBJ1-2	.	.	TRBV9	TGTGCCAGCAGCCCTCAAGTAGGACAGTCTATGGGCTACACCTTC	CASSPQVGQSMGYTF
TRBJ2-3	.	TRBD2	TRBV7-2	TGTGCCAGCAGCTTAGGCCCAATTAGCGGGGGGCAGTATTTT	CASSLGPISGGQYF
TRBJ2-7	once	TRBD2	TRBV7-2	TGTGCCAGCAGCTTAAGCCGGGGGGGCCTCTACGAGCAGTACTTC	CASSLSRGGLYEQYF
TRBJ2-5	.	.	TRBV6-5	TGTGCCAGCAGTTACCCCCTAGCAGAGACCCAGTACTTC	CASSYPLAETQYF
TRBJ2-1	.	TRBD2	TRBV7-2	TGTGCCAGCAGCCCCGGGACTAGCGGGGGGGCTGGTGAGCAGTTCTTC	CASSPGTSGGAGEQFF
TRBJ1-1	.	.	TRBV3-1/TRBV3-2	TGTGCCAGCAGCCGCTTTTCGGGCAGGGTGAACACTGAAGCTTTCTTT	CASSRFSGRVNTEAFF
TRBJ2-5	.	.	TRBV13	TGTGCCAGCAGCGTACAGGGTTATGAGACCCAGTACTTC	CASSVQGYETQYF
TRBJ1-5	once	.	TRBV4-1	TGCGCCAGCAGCCCAAAGCCTCACGGGGTCCTTAGCAATCAGCCCCAGCATTTT	CASSPKPHGVLSNQPQHF
TRBJ2-1	.	.	TRBV21-1	TGTGCCAGCAGCAGCAGAGGACAGGGACAGAGGTTCTTC	CASSSRGQGQRFF
TRBJ2-7	.	TRBD1	TRBV4-2	TGTGCCAGCAGCACCTCGCTGGGACAGGGTGGGCACGAGCAGTACTTC	CASSTSLGQGGHEQYF
TRBJ2-2	.	TRBD1	TRBV5-1	TGCGCCAGCAGTCGATTGGGAACGACAGGGGGTCGTCGCACCGGGGAGCTGTTTTTT	CASSRLGTTGGRRTGELFF
TRBJ2-2	.	TRBD1	TRBV11-2	TGTGCCAGCAGCTTCCAGGGGGTGGGCGGGGAGCTGTTTTTT	CASSFQGVGGELFF
TRBJ1-5	.	TRBD1	TRBV28	TGTGCCAGCAGGACGACCGGGACAGAAGTTCAGCCCCAGCATTTT	CASRTTGTEVQPQHF
TRBJ1-1	few	.	TRBV11-2	TGTGCCAGCAGCCCCGTCGCCGGTCTGAACACTGAAGCTTTCTTT	CASSPVAGLNTEAFF
TRBJ1-1	.	.	TRBV4-1	TGCGCCAGCACCGCCTTTGGAAGCGGACCGCGGAGCACTGAAGCTTTCTTT	CASTAFGSGPRSTEAFF
TRBJ2-7	few	.	TRBV19	TGTGCCAGTAGTACGGTGACTAGGAACGAGCAGTACTTC	CASSTVTRNEQYF
TRBJ1-1	.	.	TRBV7-2	TGTGCCAGCAGCCCGCGGGGGCGCTCGGGGAACACTGAAGCTTTCTTT	CASSPRGRSGNTEAFF
TRBJ1-4	.	.	TRBV7-9	TGTGCCAGCAGCCAACCTCGGCAGGGGCTTAATGAAAAACTGTTTTTT	CASSQPRQGLNEKLFF
TRBJ2-7	.	TRBD1	TRBV5-1	TGCGCCAGCAGCCTAAGACAGGGGGAGGACGAGCAGTACTTC	CASSLRQGEDEQYF